This TCR beta chain is from a study of blood T cell repertoires in COVID-19. Overall study: Sites across the United States, Italy and Spain contributed samples from acute and convalescent COVID-19. PBMCs, B-cell-depleted T cells, or T cells were the source of the cDNA or gDNA that made up the material.

Germline V gene data show CDR1 as SNHLY and CDR2 as FYNNEI. V lost 7 bases to trimming and J lost 4 bases; unmatched junction nucleotides: 5. The CDR3 loop spans 13 amino acids. Original methodology: Estimated nucleated cell counts came from reference gene primer amplification. The assay was immunoSEQ multiplex PCR, and TCRdb's table has in-frame clones only and misses some. V, J and clone size were drawn from that table, and D and trimming were deduced from the DNA. The table has some 200,000 clones, approximately 85% seen once; the top ten hold 2.5% to 3.5%. The clonotype was recovered from a man aged 45-65 years who had recovered from COVID-19. The chain couples TRBV2 to TRBJ1-2; 8 bases align to TRBD1. Sequenced material: peripheral blood. CDR3: CASMQGAFYGYTF. The CDR3 DNA reads TGTGCCAGCATGCAGGGGGCCTTCTATGGCTACACCTTC.